The 22 T cell receptor beta chains below all came from one sample that was sequenced in a study of blood T cell repertoires in COVID-19. Sequencing was performed with immunoSEQ multiplex PCR; in TCRdb, only in-frame clones are kept and a portion is missing. The table includes 72,000 or so clones, about four fifths detected once. Specimen: peripheral blood. Receptors originate from a man between 65 and 79 years old who had recovered from COVID-19.

This rearrangement joins TRBV18 to TRBJ2-7, with D perhaps TRBD2 (6 bases). CDR3 size: 15 residues. CDR1 KGHSH and CDR2 LQKENI come from the germline V gene. V was shortened by 3 bases and J by 2 bases, with 14 bases between the two germline ends. The CDR3 region is CASSPGQGGTYEQYF. The CDR3 DNA reads TGTGCCAGCTCACCTGGGCAGGGAGGAACCTACGAGCAGTACTTC.

The chain joins TRBV27 to TRBJ2-6; weak D call: TRBD1 (5 bases). This CDR3 is 15 amino acids long. Trimming stripped 5 bases from V and 1 base from J, with 9 bases between. Germline CDR1 is MNHEY and CDR2 is SMNVEV (reference sequence). CDR3 amino acids: CASSPDNSGANVLTF. The CDR3 DNA reads as TGTGCCAGCAGTCCGGACAATTCTGGGGCCAACGTCCTGACTTTC.

The V and J genes are TRBV18 and TRBJ1-2, with no clear D. This CDR3 contains 14 residues. Trimming shortened V by 3 bases and J by 1 base, and 9 bases separated the two germline ends. Germline V gene lookup returns CDR1 KGHSH and CDR2 LQKENI. CDR3 sequence (DNA): TGTGCCAGCTCACCCATACAGAGTAACTATGGCTACACCTTC. This sequence encodes CASSPIQSNYGYTF.

The chain couples TRBV9 to TRBJ2-2; TRBD2 aligns across 8 bases. The CDR3 has 16 amino acids. The V gene's germline CDR1 is SGDLS and CDR2 YYNGEE. With V trimmed by 0 bases and J by 4 bases, 5 bases remained unmatched. The CDR3 bases are TGTGCCAGCAGCGTAGGGGCAGCGGGGGCCACCGGGGAGCTGTTTTTT. Translated: CASSVGAAGATGELFF.

The table lists this clone with a few counts. This chain connects TRBV5-5 to TRBJ1-1; D not certain. The V gene lost 1 base and the J gene lost 1 base, with 11 bases spanning the gap. This CDR3 region has 15 residues. The germline V gene has CDR1 SGHKS and CDR2 YYEKEE (reference sequence). In nucleotides, the CDR3 is TGTGCCAGCAGCTTGTATTCTCTGGCGAACACTGAAGCTTTCTTT. This translates into CASSLYSLANTEAFF.

The J gene is TRBJ1-3, the V gene TRBV5-4; TRBD1 matches at 7 bases. The CDR3 has 17 residues. Germline lookup yields CDR1 SGHNT and CDR2 YYREEE (reference sequence). V was clipped by 3 bases and J by 3 bases; unmatched bases: 12. CDR3 protein: CASSSKTGATFGNTIYF. The CDR3 DNA reads as TGTGCCAGCAGCTCAAAAACAGGGGCGACCTTTGGAAACACCATATATTTT.

The chain is built from TRBV3-1 (or the pseudogene TRBV3-2) and TRBJ2-7, with 9 bases that match TRBD1. With V trimmed by 4 bases and J by 4 bases, 8 bases remained unmatched. This CDR3 comprises 15 residues. Germline V gene lookup returns CDR1 LGHDT and CDR2 YNNKEL (reference sequence). This CDR3 reads CASSRGQGRSYEQYF. CDR3 nucleotides: TGTGCCAGCAGCCGCGGACAGGGGCGGTCATACGAGCAGTACTTC.

The chain combines TRBV6-2 or TRBV6-3 with TRBJ2-6; weak D call: TRBD1 (6 bases). Germline values: CDR1 MNHEY, CDR2 SVGEGT. CDR3 length equals 16 residues. V lost 4 bases to trimming and J lost 0 bases, with 10 bases between them. The CDR3 DNA follows: TGTGCCAGCAGTTCAAACAGGGACTCTGGGGCCAACGTCCTGACTTTC. Its protein product is CASSSNRDSGANVLTF.

The gene calls are TRBV12-3 or TRBV12-4 and TRBJ1-1, with 8 nucleotides matching TRBD1. The CDR3 has 13 residues. J gave up 4 bases and V 4 bases, and 2 bases lay outside the gene matches. CDR3 nucleotides: TGTGCCAGCAGTTCCGGACAGGGCACTGAAGCTTTCTTT. This gives the protein CASSSGQGTEAFF.

This chain joins TRBV28 and TRBJ2-7, with 9 nucleotides matching TRBD2. Germline lookup yields CDR1 MDHEN and CDR2 SYDVKM. J gave up 0 bases and V 2 bases, and 2 bases lay outside the gene matches. The CDR3 totals 15 residues. Here the CDR3 reads CASSLAGGHSYEQYF. The CDR3 nucleotides are TGTGCCAGCAGTTTAGCGGGAGGGCACTCCTACGAGCAGTACTTC.

The rearrangement uses TRBV6-2 or TRBV6-3 and TRBJ2-6; tentative D call: TRBD2 (6 bases). Germline lookup yields CDR1 MNHEY and CDR2 SVGEGT. CDR3 size: 19 residues. Between the trimmed V and J ends, which lost 2 bases and 1 base, there was a span of 18 bases. CDR3: CASSYRRGIVASGANVLTF. The DNA for the CDR3 is TGTGCCAGCAGTTACAGGCGCGGGATCGTGGCTTCTGGGGCCAACGTCCTGACTTTC.

The chain's CDR3 is CASSFEVGRVNAEAFF. CDR3 DNA: TGTGCCAGCAGCTTTGAGGTGGGCAGGGTAAACGCTGAAGCTTTCTTT. This chain uses TRBV11-3 with TRBJ1-1, with D maybe TRBD1 (5 bases). Germline V gene lookup returns CDR1 SGHNT and CDR2 YENEEA. Trimming took 3 bases from V and 6 from J, leaving 20 bases between them. CDR3 length: 16 residues.

The rearrangement links TRBV28 to TRBJ2-7; TRBD1 matches at 7 bases. After removal of 8 bases from V and 1 base from J, the junction contained 14 bases not matched to a gene. Germline-derived CDR1 and CDR2 are MDHEN and SYDVKM. The CDR3 has 16 residues. The CDR3 loop reads CASHSIGQVASYEQYF. In nucleotides, the CDR3 is TGTGCCAGCCACTCCATTGGACAGGTTGCATCCTACGAGCAGTACTTC.

This clone was seen only a few times. The J gene is TRBJ1-1, the V gene TRBV5-1; tentatively, D is TRBD1 (5 bases). This CDR3 has 13 residues. Per germline, CDR1 SGHRS and CDR2 YFSETQ. Deletions cut 2 bases from V and 2 bases from J, with 7 bases between. CDR3 sequence (DNA): TGCGCCAGCAGCTTTCAGGGTAACACTGAAGCTTTCTTT. Protein sequence: CASSFQGNTEAFF.

V usage is TRBV5-6 and J usage is TRBJ2-7; 7 bases match TRBD1. Trimming removed 7 bases from V and 7 bases from J; junction bases left unmatched: 8. The CDR3 spans 12 residues. The V gene's germline CDR1 is SGHDT and CDR2 YYEEEE. CDR3 sequence: CASRHRGMEQYF. The CDR3 DNA follows: TGTGCCAGCCGCCACAGGGGTATGGAGCAGTACTTC.

The chain carries TRBV24-1 and TRBJ2-1; TRBD2 matches at 16 bases. The trim removed 2 bases at V and 7 bases at J, leaving 4 bases unmatched. Germline-derived CDR1 and CDR2 are KGHDR and SFDVKD. The length of the CDR3 is 17 residues. This CDR3 is CATSDSGLAGGWNEQFF. CDR3 nucleotide sequence: TGTGCCACCAGTGATTCGGGACTAGCGGGAGGGTGGAATGAGCAGTTCTTC.

This chain uses TRBV15 with TRBJ2-7; 10 bases match TRBD1. Germline V CDR1 and CDR2: LNHNV, YYDKDF (reference sequence). V was clipped by 0 bases and J by 4 bases; unmatched bases: 9. The CDR3 totals 17 residues. DNA of the CDR3: TGTGCCACCAGCAGAGACTTCCCGACAGGGGGCTTATACGAGCAGTACTTC. It is translated as CATSRDFPTGGLYEQYF.

V usage is TRBV28 and J usage is TRBJ1-6; no definite D call. The V end was cut by 5 bases, the J end by 0 bases, with 11 bases between. Per germline, CDR1 MDHEN and CDR2 SYDVKM. This CDR3 has 16 residues. The CDR3 sequence: CASSPARSSYNSPLHF. The DNA of the CDR3 is TGTGCCAGCAGTCCCGCTCGGAGCTCCTATAATTCACCCCTCCACTTT. Combining the CDR3 with reference TRBV28 and TRBJ1-6 gives the whole variable domain DVKVTQSSRYLVKRTGEKVFLECVQDMDHENMFWYRQDPGLGLRLIYFSYDVKMKEKGDIPEGYSVSREKKERFSLILESASTNQTSMYLCASSPARSSYNSPLHFGNGTRLTVT.

The chain links TRBV11-3 to TRBJ2-3; tentatively, D is TRBD2 (5 bases). The CDR3 covers 13 residues. Germline CDR1 is SGHNT and CDR2 is YENEEA. Between the trimmed V and J ends, which lost 5 bases and 4 bases, there was a span of 10 bases. The DNA of the CDR3 is TGTGCCAGCAGCCAAGCGGAGGCAGATACGCAGTATTTT. Translating gives CASSQAEADTQYF.

The chain recombines TRBV30 with TRBJ1-1; D might be TRBD1 (6 bases). The V gene's germline CDR1 is GTSNPN and CDR2 SVGIG (reference sequence). CDR3 size: 12 residues. Deletions cut 5 bases from V and 4 bases from J, with 11 bases between. The CDR3 loop reads CAWGRGGTEAFF. The CDR3 coding sequence is TGTGCCTGGGGACGAGGGGGCACTGAAGCTTTCTTT.

J is TRBJ2-2 and V is TRBV7-2, with D perhaps TRBD1 (6 bases). Germline CDR1 SGHTA, CDR2 FQGNSA. The V end lost 3 bases, the J end lost 0 bases, and 8 bases lay between the germline ends. This CDR3 contains 15 residues. CDR3 in amino acids: CASSFWTANTGELFF. CDR3 nucleotides: TGTGCCAGCAGCTTCTGGACAGCGAACACCGGGGAGCTGTTTTTT. Supplemented by reference TRBV7-2 and TRBJ2-2, the full variable domain reads GAGVSQSPSNKVTEKGKDVELRCDPISGHTALYWYRQSLGQGLEFLIYFQGNSAPDKSGLPSDRFSAERTGGSVSTLTIQRTQQEDSAVYLCASSFWTANTGELFFGEGSRLTVL.

There are a few counts of this clone. The CDR3 DNA reads as TGCGCCAGCAGCTTGACGGGGTCTCAAGAGACCCAGTACTTC. Translation gives CASSLTGSQETQYF. The chain has TRBV5-1 and TRBJ2-5; D is perhaps TRBD2 (5 bases). Germline assignment: CDR1 SGHRS and CDR2 YFSETQ. Trimming pared 1 base from V and 2 bases from J, leaving 9 bases between. This CDR3 spans 14 amino acids. Based on the CDR3 plus reference TRBV5-1 and TRBJ2-5, the full variable domain is KAGVTQTPRYLIKTRGQQVTLSCSPISGHRSVSWYQQTPGQGLQFLFEYFSETQRNKGNFPGRFSGRQFSNSRSEMNVSTLELGDSALYLCASSLTGSQETQYFGPGTRLLVL.